These 21 T cell receptor beta chains came from one sample sequenced in a study of blood T cell repertoires in COVID-19. Repertoires were generated with immunoSEQ multiplex PCR, while TCRdb's copy carries only in-frame clones and drops some. The sample has some 280,000 clones, around 85% seen once. Sequencing input: peripheral blood. The receptors stem from a woman aged 45 to 65 with active or convalescent COVID-19.

The V and J genes are TRBV19 and TRBJ1-2; D is unresolved. Deletions cut 4 bases from V and 7 bases from J, with 10 bases between. This CDR3 is built from 12 residues. Germline lookup yields CDR1 LNHDA and CDR2 SQIVND (reference sequence). The CDR3 DNA sequence: TGTGCCAGTAGTACCCCGGCAGGTGGCTACACCTTC. This gives the protein CASSTPAGGYTF.

The genes are TRBV24-1 and TRBJ2-1; D is perhaps TRBD1 (6 bases). This CDR3 spans 13 amino acids. Germline CDR1 and CDR2: KGHDR and SFDVKD. V gave up 5 bases and J gave up 3 bases, with 7 bases separating them. The CDR3 region is CATSAGDYNEQFF. Here the CDR3 DNA reads TGTGCCACCAGTGCAGGGGACTACAATGAGCAGTTCTTC.

The chain has TRBV28 and TRBJ1-5; 10 positions match TRBD1. The length of the CDR3 is 15 residues. CDR1 and CDR2 (germline): MDHEN, SYDVKM. V dropped 8 bases and J dropped 6; count of bases not matched to a gene: 10. CDR3 amino acids: CASRPGTGVGQPQHF. In DNA, the CDR3 is TGTGCCAGCCGTCCCGGGACAGGGGTTGGTCAGCCCCAGCATTTT.

Only one count was recorded for this clone. This chain joins TRBV9 and TRBJ1-2, with 9 nucleotides matching TRBD1. V lost 4 bases and J lost 7; bases outside the gene matches: 8. The CDR3 sequence is 14 residues long. Germline V CDR1 and CDR2: SGDLS, YYNGEE. In DNA, the CDR3 is TGTGCCAGCAGCCAAATACAGGGGGCGGGTGGCTACACCTTC. Translation gives CASSQIQGAGGYTF.

The chain joins TRBV28 to TRBJ2-1; a weak D match, TRBD2 (6 bases). V dropped 5 bases and J dropped 7 bases, with 15 bases sitting between them. The CDR3 is made up of 14 amino acids. Germline CDR1 MDHEN, CDR2 SYDVKM. CDR3 amino acids: CASSGGRVGNEQFF. The CDR3, as DNA: TGTGCCAGCAGTGGAGGGCGGGTAGGGAATGAGCAGTTCTTC.

This rearrangement joins TRBV9 to TRBJ2-6; D unclear. The length of the CDR3 is 17 residues. Trimming left V 2 bases short and J 2 bases short, with 14 bases between. Per germline, CDR1 SGDLS and CDR2 YYNGEE. The DNA of the CDR3 is TGTGCCAGCAGCGTCTCCGCTAAGCAAGCTGGGGCCAACGTCCTGACTTTC. This encodes CASSVSAKQAGANVLTF.

The chain links TRBV28 to TRBJ1-1; 10 bases agree with TRBD1. The CDR3 contains 15 residues. Germline V gene lookup returns CDR1 MDHEN and CDR2 SYDVKM. V was clipped by 7 bases and J by 3 bases; unmatched bases: 8. CDR3 DNA: TGTGCCAGCACGTCTCCCGGGACAGGGGACACTGAAGCTTTCTTT. It specifies CASTSPGTGDTEAFF.

This clone has only one observation. This chain links TRBV5-1 with TRBJ2-1; D uncertain. V was cut by 5 bases and J by 6 bases, with 15 bases left in between. Germline-derived CDR1 and CDR2 are SGHRS and YFSETQ. CDR3 length: 14 amino acids. The CDR3 DNA is TGCGCCAGCAGGGTAGGTGCGGCCTCCAATGAGCAGTTCTTC. Translated: CASRVGAASNEQFF.

This clone was recorded once. The V gene is TRBV4-1, the J gene TRBJ1-2, with D unresolved. CDR3 length: 14 amino acids. From germline, CDR1 is MGHRA and CDR2 YSYEKL. Trimming stripped 0 bases from V and 4 bases from J, with 9 bases between. The CDR3 loop is CASSQDAELYGYTF. Here the CDR3 DNA reads TGCGCCAGCAGCCAAGATGCGGAGCTCTATGGCTACACCTTC.

The rearrangement joins TRBV29-1 to TRBJ1-1; D is ambiguous. The CDR3 runs 10 residues. Germline V gene data show CDR1 as SQVTM and CDR2 as ANQGSEA. Trimming removed 7 bases at V and 1 base at J, with 4 bases between. CDR3 protein: CSAQNTEAFF. For the CDR3, the DNA is TGCAGCGCCCAGAACACTGAAGCTTTCTTT.

This sequence joins TRBV27 and TRBJ1-5; 8 nucleotides align to TRBD1. This CDR3 contains 15 residues. Germline values: CDR1 MNHEY, CDR2 SMNVEV (reference sequence). V lost 6 bases to trimming and J lost 4 bases; unmatched junction nucleotides: 8. The CDR3 loop reads CASRLTDRGNQPQHF. CDR3 sequence (DNA): TGTGCCAGCAGGCTAACCGACAGGGGTAATCAGCCCCAGCATTTT.

CDR3 protein: CASSSQGFSTDTQYF. CDR3 sequence (DNA): TGTGCCAGCAGTTCACAGGGATTTAGCACAGATACGCAGTATTTT. This chain joins TRBV2 and TRBJ2-3; a weak D match, TRBD1 (6 bases). This CDR3 has 15 amino acids. The V end was cut by 5 bases, the J end by 0 bases, with 12 bases between. CDR1 and CDR2 (germline): SNHLY, FYNNEI.

The chain joins TRBV25-1 to TRBJ2-5; 11 positions agree with TRBD1. Germline CDR1 and CDR2: MGHDK and SYGVNS. This CDR3 has 14 amino acids. The V gene end was trimmed by 6 bases and the J gene end by 5 bases; junction bases not matched to a gene: 5. The DNA for the CDR3 is TGTGCCAGCAGAGGGACAGGGGGGATCGAGACCCAGTACTTC. Translating gives CASRGTGGIETQYF.

This clone appeared a few times. The V and J genes are TRBV20-1 and TRBJ1-2, with D possibly being TRBD1 (6 bases). Deletions cut 3 bases from V and 0 bases from J, with 14 bases between. The length of the CDR3 is 15 residues. The germline V gene encodes CDR1 DFQATT and CDR2 SNEGSKA (reference sequence). The CDR3 region is CSASQNPGANYGYTF. CDR3 bases: TGCAGTGCTAGTCAGAACCCAGGGGCTAACTATGGCTACACCTTC.

The chain recombines TRBV4-1 with TRBJ2-3; tentative D call: TRBD2 (6 bases). CDR3 length: 18 residues. Trimming cost V 7 bases and J 2 bases, with 25 bases left between them. Germline lookup yields CDR1 MGHRA and CDR2 YSYEKL. In nucleotides, the CDR3 is TGCGCCAGCAAAAAGTACCCCCTGGCGGGAACGTACACAGATACGCAGTATTTT. Amino acid sequence: CASKKYPLAGTYTDTQYF.

V and J are TRBV6-5 and TRBJ1-5; D is unclear. Germline V gene lookup returns CDR1 MNHEY and CDR2 SVGAGI. V was clipped by 0 bases and J by 3 bases, with 6 bases between them. The CDR3 contains 14 residues. Here the CDR3 DNA reads TGTGCCAGCAGTTACTCCGGGAACAATCAGCCCCAGCATTTT. Translating it yields CASSYSGNNQPQHF.

V is TRBV7-4 and J is TRBJ2-7, with D hard to call. Germline V gene lookup returns CDR1 SGHVT and CDR2 SQSDAQ. CDR3 length equals 16 residues. Between the trimmed V and J ends, which lost 4 bases and 1 base, there was a span of 17 bases. Here the CDR3 DNA reads TGTGCCAGCAGCTCTGACTGGAGTAGGCCTTCCTACGAGCAGTACTTC. It translates to CASSSDWSRPSYEQYF. Drawing the rest from reference TRBV7-4 and TRBJ2-7, the complete variable domain is GAGVSQSPRYKVAKRGRDVALRCDSISGHVTLYWYRQTLGQGSEVLTYSQSDAQRDKSGRPSGRFSAERPERSVSTLKIQRTEQGDSAVYLCASSSDWSRPSYEQYFGPGTRLTVT.

The V call is TRBV14, the J call TRBJ1-2; D is perhaps TRBD1 (5 bases). The V gene's germline CDR1 is SGHDN and CDR2 FVKESK. The CDR3 is 14 amino acids. V lost 4 bases and J 7 bases, leaving 16 bases between the germline ends. The CDR3 is CASSPARGIGGYTF. CDR3 coding DNA: TGTGCCAGCAGCCCGGCGCGGGGGATTGGTGGCTACACCTTC.

J is TRBJ1-1 and V is TRBV4-2, with a weak D call TRBD1 (6 bases). The CDR3 is made up of 21 amino acids. Per germline, CDR1 LGHNA and CDR2 YNFKEQ. V was trimmed by 0 bases and J by 3 bases, leaving 29 bases between them. The CDR3 region is CASSQDIYGQGPRDRDTEAFF. The CDR3, as DNA: TGTGCCAGCAGCCAAGATATTTATGGCCAGGGGCCACGGGATCGGGACACTGAAGCTTTCTTT.

The chain links TRBV7-6 to TRBJ2-5; 7 bases match TRBD1. J was trimmed by 2 bases and V by 5 bases; bases with no gene match: 8. The germline V gene has CDR1 SGHVS and CDR2 FNYEAQ. The CDR3 covers 15 residues. In DNA, the CDR3 is TGTGCCAGCAGCCCCAAGACAGGGATACAAGAGACCCAGTACTTC. Protein: CASSPKTGIQETQYF. Combining the CDR3 with reference TRBV7-6 and TRBJ2-5 gives the whole variable domain GAGVSQSPRYKVTKRGQDVALRCDPISGHVSLYWYRQALGQGPEFLTYFNYEAQQDKSGLPNDRFSAERPEGSISTLTIQRTEQRDSAMYRCASSPKTGIQETQYFGPGTRLLVL.

The V gene is TRBV7-6, the J gene TRBJ2-1; D may be TRBD2 (6 bases). CDR1 is SGHVS and CDR2 is FNYEAQ in the germline V gene. Trimming shortened V by 1 base and J by 5 bases, and 24 bases separated the two germline ends. The CDR3 contains 19 residues. The CDR3 DNA reads as TGTGCCAGCAGCTTAGGCAGGCCTCGGAGGGATGGATACAACAATGAGCAGTTCTTC. This codes for CASSLGRPRRDGYNNEQFF.